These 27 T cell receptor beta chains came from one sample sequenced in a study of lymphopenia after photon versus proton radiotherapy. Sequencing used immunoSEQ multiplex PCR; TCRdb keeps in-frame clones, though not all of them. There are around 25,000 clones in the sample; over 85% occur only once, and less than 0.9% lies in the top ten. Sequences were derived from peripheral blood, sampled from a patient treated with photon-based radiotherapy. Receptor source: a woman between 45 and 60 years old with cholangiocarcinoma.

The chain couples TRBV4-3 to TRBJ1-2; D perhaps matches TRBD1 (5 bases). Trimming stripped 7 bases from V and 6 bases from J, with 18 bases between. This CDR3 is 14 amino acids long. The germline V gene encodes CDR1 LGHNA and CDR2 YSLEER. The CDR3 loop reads CASTFSAGGDGYTF. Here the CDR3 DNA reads TGCGCCAGCACCTTTTCAGCCGGGGGGGATGGCTACACCTTC.

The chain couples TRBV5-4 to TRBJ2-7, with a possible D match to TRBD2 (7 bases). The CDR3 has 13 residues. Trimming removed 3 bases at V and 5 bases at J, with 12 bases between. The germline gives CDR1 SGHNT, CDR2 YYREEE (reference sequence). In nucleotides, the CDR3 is TGTGCCAGCAGCTCTGCGGGGGCTCACGAGCAGTACTTC. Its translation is CASSSAGAHEQYF.

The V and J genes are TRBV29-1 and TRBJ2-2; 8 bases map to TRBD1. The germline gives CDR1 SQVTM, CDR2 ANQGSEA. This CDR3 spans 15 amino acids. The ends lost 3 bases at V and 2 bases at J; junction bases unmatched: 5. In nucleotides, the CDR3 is TGCAGCGTTGAGGCAGGGGGCATAAACACCGGGGAGCTGTTTTTT. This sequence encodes CSVEAGGINTGELFF.

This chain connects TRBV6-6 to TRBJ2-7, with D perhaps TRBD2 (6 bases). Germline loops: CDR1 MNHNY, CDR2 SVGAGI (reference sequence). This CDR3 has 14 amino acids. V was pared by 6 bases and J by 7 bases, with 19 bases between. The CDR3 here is CASSGGANRGEQYF. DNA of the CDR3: TGTGCCAGCAGCGGCGGGGCGAACCGGGGGGAGCAGTACTTC.

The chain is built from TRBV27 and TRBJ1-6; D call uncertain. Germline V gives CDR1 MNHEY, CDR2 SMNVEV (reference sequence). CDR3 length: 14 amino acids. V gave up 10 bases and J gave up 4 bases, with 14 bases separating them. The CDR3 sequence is CATSAGPYNSPLHF. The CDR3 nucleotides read TGTGCCACTTCTGCAGGCCCTTATAATTCACCCCTCCACTTT.

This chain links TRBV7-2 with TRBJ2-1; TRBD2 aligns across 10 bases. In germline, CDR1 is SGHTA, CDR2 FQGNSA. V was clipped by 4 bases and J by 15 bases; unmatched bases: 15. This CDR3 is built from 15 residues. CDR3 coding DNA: TGTGCCAGCAGCTCAGCGGGGGGGCCTCCCCTGGGGTTGTTCTTC. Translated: CASSSAGGPPLGLFF.

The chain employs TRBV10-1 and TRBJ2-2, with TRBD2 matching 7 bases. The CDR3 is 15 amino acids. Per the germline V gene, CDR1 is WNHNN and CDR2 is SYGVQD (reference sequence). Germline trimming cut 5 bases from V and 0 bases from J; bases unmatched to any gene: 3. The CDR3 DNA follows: TGCGCCAGCAGTTTTGGGGGGGCGAACACCGGGGAGCTGTTTTTT. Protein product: CASSFGGANTGELFF.

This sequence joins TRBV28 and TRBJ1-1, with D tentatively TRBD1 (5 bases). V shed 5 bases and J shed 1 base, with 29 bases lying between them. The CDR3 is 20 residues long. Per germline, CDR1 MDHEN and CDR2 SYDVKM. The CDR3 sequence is CASSPYPWWGTSERNTEAFF. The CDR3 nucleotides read TGTGCCAGCAGTCCATACCCGTGGTGGGGGACGTCTGAGAGGAACACTGAAGCTTTCTTT.

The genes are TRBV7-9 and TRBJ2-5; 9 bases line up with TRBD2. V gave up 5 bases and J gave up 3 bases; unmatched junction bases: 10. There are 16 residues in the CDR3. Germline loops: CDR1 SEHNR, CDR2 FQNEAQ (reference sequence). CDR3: CASSHRLAVPKETQYF. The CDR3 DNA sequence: TGTGCCAGCAGCCACAGACTAGCGGTCCCAAAAGAGACCCAGTACTTC. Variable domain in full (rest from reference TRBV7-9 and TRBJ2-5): DTGVSQNPRHKITKRGQNVTFRCDPISEHNRLYWYRQTLGQGPEFLTYFQNEAQLEKSRLLSDRFSAERPKGSFSTLEIQRTEQGDSAMYLCASSHRLAVPKETQYFGPGTRLLVL.

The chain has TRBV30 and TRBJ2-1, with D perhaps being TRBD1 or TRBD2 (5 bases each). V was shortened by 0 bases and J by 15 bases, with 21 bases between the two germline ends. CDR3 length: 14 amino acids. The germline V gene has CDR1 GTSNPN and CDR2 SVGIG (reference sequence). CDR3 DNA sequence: TGTGCCTGGAGTGTATGGGACCAGCGAAACCCCCCGTTCTTC. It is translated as CAWSVWDQRNPPFF.

The CDR3, as DNA: TGTGCCAGCAGCTTAGGGACTTTGGAGTACTTC. As protein: CASSLGTLEYF. The V call is TRBV5-6, the J call TRBJ2-7; D may be TRBD2 (6 bases). Germline CDR1 and CDR2: SGHDT and YYEEEE. The CDR3 is 11 amino acids. V was pared by 2 bases and J by 11 bases, with 11 bases between.

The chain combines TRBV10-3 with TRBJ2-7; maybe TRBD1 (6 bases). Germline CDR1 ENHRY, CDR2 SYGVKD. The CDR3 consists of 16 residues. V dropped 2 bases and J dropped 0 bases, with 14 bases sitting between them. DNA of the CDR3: TGTGCCATCAGTGAGGCTTACAGGGACCCCTCCTACGAGCAGTACTTC. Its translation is CAISEAYRDPSYEQYF.

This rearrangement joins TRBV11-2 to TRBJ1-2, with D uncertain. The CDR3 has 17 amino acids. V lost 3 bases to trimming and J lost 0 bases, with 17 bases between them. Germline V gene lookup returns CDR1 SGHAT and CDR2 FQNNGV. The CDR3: CASSFYDMGLANYGYTF. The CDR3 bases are TGTGCCAGCAGCTTTTACGATATGGGCCTTGCTAACTATGGCTACACCTTC. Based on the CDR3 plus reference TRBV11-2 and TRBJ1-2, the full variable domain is EAGVAQSPRYKIIEKRQSVAFWCNPISGHATLYWYQQILGQGPKLLIQFQNNGVVDDSQLPKDRFSAERLKGVDSTLKIQPAKLEDSAVYLCASSFYDMGLANYGYTFGSGTRLTVV.

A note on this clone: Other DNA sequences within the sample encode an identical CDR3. The CDR3 DNA follows: TGTGCCAGCAGTCCGGGACAGCCGAACACTGAAGCTTTCTTT. The encoded protein is CASSPGQPNTEAFF. V gene TRBV28 combines with J gene TRBJ1-1, with 7 positions matching TRBD1. The CDR3 has 14 residues. From germline, CDR1 is MDHEN and CDR2 SYDVKM. V lost 5 bases, J lost 1 base, and 4 bases stayed unmatched.

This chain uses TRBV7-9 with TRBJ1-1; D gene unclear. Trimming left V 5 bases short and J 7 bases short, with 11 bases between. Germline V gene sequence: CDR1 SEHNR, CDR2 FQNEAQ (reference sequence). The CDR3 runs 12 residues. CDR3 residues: CASSPSHREAFF. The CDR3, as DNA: TGTGCCAGCAGCCCGTCGCATCGTGAAGCTTTCTTT.

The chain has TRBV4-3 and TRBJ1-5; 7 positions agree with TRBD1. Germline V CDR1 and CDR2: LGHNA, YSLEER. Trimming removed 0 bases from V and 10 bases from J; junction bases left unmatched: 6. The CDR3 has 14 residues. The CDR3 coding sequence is TGCGCCAGCAGCCAAGAGACAGGGTATGTACCCCAGCATTTT. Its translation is CASSQETGYVPQHF.

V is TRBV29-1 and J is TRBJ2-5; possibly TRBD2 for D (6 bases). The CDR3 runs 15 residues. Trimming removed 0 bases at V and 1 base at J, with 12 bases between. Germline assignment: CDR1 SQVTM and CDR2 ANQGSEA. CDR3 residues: CSVEDPLASQETQYF. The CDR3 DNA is TGCAGCGTTGAAGATCCTCTAGCGTCCCAAGAGACCCAGTACTTC. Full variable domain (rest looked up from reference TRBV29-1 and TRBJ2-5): SAVISQKPSRDICQRGTSLTIQCQVDSQVTMMFWYRQQPGQSLTLIATANQGSEATYESGFVIDKFPISRPNLTFSTLTVSNMSPEDSSIYLCSVEDPLASQETQYFGPGTRLLVL.

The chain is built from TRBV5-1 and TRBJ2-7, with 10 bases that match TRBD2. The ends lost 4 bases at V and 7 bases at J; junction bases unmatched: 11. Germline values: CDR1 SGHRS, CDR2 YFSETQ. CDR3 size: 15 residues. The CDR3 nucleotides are TGCGCCAGCAGCCCGTCAGCGGGGGGGCCTCGGGAGCAGTACTTC. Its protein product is CASSPSAGGPREQYF.

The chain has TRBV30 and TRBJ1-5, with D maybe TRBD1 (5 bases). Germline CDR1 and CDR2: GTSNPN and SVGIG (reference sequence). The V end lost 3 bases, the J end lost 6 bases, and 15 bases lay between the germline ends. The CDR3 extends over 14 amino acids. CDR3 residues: CAWSRDLDFQPQHF. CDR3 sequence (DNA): TGTGCCTGGAGCCGGGACTTAGATTTTCAGCCCCAGCATTTT.

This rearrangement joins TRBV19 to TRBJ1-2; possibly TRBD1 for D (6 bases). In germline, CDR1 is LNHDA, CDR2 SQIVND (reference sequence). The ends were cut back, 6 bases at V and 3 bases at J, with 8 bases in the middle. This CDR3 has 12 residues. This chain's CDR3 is CASRTGDYGYTF. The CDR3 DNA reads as TGTGCCAGTAGGACAGGCGACTATGGCTACACCTTC.

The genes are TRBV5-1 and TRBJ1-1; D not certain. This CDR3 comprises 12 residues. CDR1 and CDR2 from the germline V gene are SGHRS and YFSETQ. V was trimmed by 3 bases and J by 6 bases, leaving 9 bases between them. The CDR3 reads CASSSDTPEAFF. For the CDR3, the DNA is TGCGCCAGCAGCTCAGATACACCTGAAGCTTTCTTT.

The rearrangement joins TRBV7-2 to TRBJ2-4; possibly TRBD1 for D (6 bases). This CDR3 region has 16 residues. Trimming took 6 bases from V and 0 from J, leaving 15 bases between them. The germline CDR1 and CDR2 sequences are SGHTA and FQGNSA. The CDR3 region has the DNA TGTGCCAGCAGACCCACAGGGAACCTAGCCAAAAACATTCAGTACTTC. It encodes CASRPTGNLAKNIQYF. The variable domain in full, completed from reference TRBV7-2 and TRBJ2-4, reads GAGVSQSPSNKVTEKGKDVELRCDPISGHTALYWYRQSLGQGLEFLIYFQGNSAPDKSGLPSDRFSAERTGGSVSTLTIQRTQQEDSAVYLCASRPTGNLAKNIQYFGAGTRLSVL.

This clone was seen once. The CDR3 nucleotides are TGTGCCAGCAGCTTAGAGGGGGGGCCCCAGCATTTT. Translated: CASSLEGGPQHF. The chain uses TRBV7-8 and TRBJ1-5; D might be TRBD1 (6 bases). Per the germline V gene, CDR1 is SGHVS and CDR2 is FQNEAQ. Trimming cost V 1 base and J 9 bases, with 7 bases left between them. The CDR3 loop spans 12 amino acids.

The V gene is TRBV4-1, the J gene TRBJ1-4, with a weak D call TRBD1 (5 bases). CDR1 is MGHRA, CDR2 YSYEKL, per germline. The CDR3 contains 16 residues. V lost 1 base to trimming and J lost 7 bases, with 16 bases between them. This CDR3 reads CASSQGAQNRGEKLFF. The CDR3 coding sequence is TGCGCCAGCAGCCAAGGGGCCCAAAATAGGGGTGAAAAACTGTTTTTT.

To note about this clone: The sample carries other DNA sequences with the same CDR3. DNA for the CDR3: TGTGCCAGCAGTCTAGAGGGAAGCTCCTATAATTCACCCCTCCACTTT. It encodes CASSLEGSSYNSPLHF. The chain is built from TRBV14 and TRBJ1-6; D gene uncertain. Germline CDR1 SGHDN, CDR2 FVKESK. This CDR3 has 16 amino acids. Trimming stripped 6 bases from V and 0 bases from J, with 12 bases between.

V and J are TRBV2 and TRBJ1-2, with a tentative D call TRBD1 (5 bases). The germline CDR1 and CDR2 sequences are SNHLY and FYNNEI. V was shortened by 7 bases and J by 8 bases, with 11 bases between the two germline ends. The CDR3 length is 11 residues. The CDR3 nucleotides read TGTGCCAGCAACGGTCAGGGCGGCTACACCTTC. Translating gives CASNGQGGYTF.

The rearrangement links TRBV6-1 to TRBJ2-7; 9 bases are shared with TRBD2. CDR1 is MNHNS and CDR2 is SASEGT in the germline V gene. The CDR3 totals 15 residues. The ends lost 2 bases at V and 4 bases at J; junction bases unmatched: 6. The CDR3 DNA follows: TGTGCCAGCAGTGAACGGCGGGGGGGCCTATACGAGCAGTACTTC. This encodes CASSERRGGLYEQYF.